This T cell receptor beta chain comes out of a study of graft-versus-host responses after intestinal transplantation. Study at large: Once they had received anti-thymocyte globulin induction, all recipients took tacrolimus and steroids for about three years. Regarding the study as a whole: The study associated peak circulating GvH clone levels with early post-transplant HvG declines. GvH clones were found in recipient marrow; some appeared first in ileum or blood.

There are 13 residues in the CDR3. V was pared by 2 bases and J by 2 bases, with 4 bases between. CDR1 MNHNY and CDR2 SVGAGI come from the germline V gene (reference sequence). Profiling relied on immunoSEQ multiplex PCR, and the TCRdb table lists in-frame clones only, not all of them. In the table there are about 69,000 clones, just under 95% of which are singletons. A remark on this clone: Its antigen is currently unknown.

Each post-transplant marrow sample came from the posterior iliac crest or another site. This chain links TRBV6-6 with TRBJ2-1; D not certain. This clonotype was sampled from a human patient who received an intestinal transplant, so some T cells may come from the graft donor. This specimen consisted of bone marrow, obtained almost 750 days after intestinal transplantation. The CDR3 loop is CASSYPPYNEQFF. For the CDR3, the DNA is TGTGCCAGCAGTTACCCGCCCTACAATGAGCAGTTCTTC.